This TCR beta chain was identified in a study of cytomegalovirus exposure and HLA in healthy donors. Points from the study as a whole: By HLA locus, TCR association rates varied in a later analysis, with DRB1 showing the most and HLA-C the fewest. More clonal expansion characterized HLA-associated TCR beta chains than equally common others in a later analysis. Prior analysis indicated that the majority of TCR beta V segments exhibited productivity approximately 87% or approximately 30% of the time.

Trimming took 0 bases from V and 5 from J; bases not matched to a gene: 7. From germline, CDR1 is SGHRS and CDR2 YFSETQ. The CDR3 has 16 residues. PCR was performed using 60 Vbeta and 13 Jbeta primers. Produced via immunoSEQ multiplex PCR; TCRdb's table is partial and in-frame only. The sample has approximately 60,000 clones; 70% to 85% are singletons. Concerning this clone itself: Antigen: not known.

The rearrangement links TRBV5-1 to TRBJ2-7; 11 nucleotides align to TRBD1. This clonotype was obtained from a man aged 30 to 39 in good health and CMV-seronegative. Sample: PBMCs. The CDR3 here is CASSLGGQGAYHEQYF. CDR3 bases: TGCGCCAGCAGCTTGGGCGGACAGGGGGCATATCACGAGCAGTACTTC.